This TCR beta chain was captured by sequencing in a study of T cell changes during pregnancy in multiple sclerosis. CDR1 and CDR2 (germline): MNHNS, SASEGT. This CDR3 contains 13 residues. The V end lost 4 bases, the J end lost 7 bases, and 11 bases lay between the germline ends. Generated by immunoSEQ multiplex PCR, the TCRdb table keeps only in-frame clones and is missing some. Of some 80,000 clones in the sample, approximately 90% were seen once. The chain links TRBV6-1 to TRBJ1-5; D may be TRBD1 (5 bases). The TCR was taken from a female donor with multiple sclerosis, enrolled in a pregnancy study. Sample: peripheral blood, taken in the first trimester of pregnancy. The CDR3 DNA sequence: TGTGCCAGCAGTGGACAGCATGGGCAGCCCCAGCATTTT. The encoded protein is CASSGQHGQPQHF.